Sequencing of this TCR beta chain was carried out in a study of CD8 T cells in Susac syndrome. Findings of the study overall: Regarding the TCR sequencing and HLA analysis, the study admitted that a relatively small number of individuals were involved.

The T cells that were sequenced for TCR beta were CD8+ and CD4+ cells from blood. Negative magnetic isolation gave CD8+ and CD4+ cells; FACS enriched CD8+ TEMRA. Trimming removed 6 bases from V and 0 bases from J, with 15 bases in between. The V gene's germline CDR1 is SQVTM and CDR2 ANQGSEA. This CDR3 spans 14 amino acids. Of note for this clonotype: Its antigen remains unidentified.

Random hexamers were used to reverse transcribe roughly 0.45 to 1 ug of RNA. Each CDR3 protein gets one entry after TCRdb re-called the immunoSEQ multiplex PCR reads with MiXCR. The table shows about 210,000 distinct CDR3 sequences, with roughly 96% occurring only once. This TCR derives from a human donor with multiple sclerosis. The genes are TRBV29-1 and TRBJ2-7; D may be TRBD2 (6 bases). The sample was CD4+ T cells from PBMCs. CDR3 in DNA: TGCAGCGTCTCAGGGACTTTCAGCTCCTACGAGCAGTACTTC. It translates to CSVSGTFSSYEQYF.